This T cell receptor (beta chain) was identified during a study of radiation and T cells in renal cell carcinoma. Specified time point: blood 4 weeks post-SBRT, at nephrectomy. Documented treatment: 15 Gy SBRT to primary tumor, nephrectomy 4 weeks later. The CDR3 runs to 15 residues. Germline assignment: CDR1 SGHNT and CDR2 YENEEA. Unmatched junction bases numbered 7, after V lost 5 bases and J lost 4 bases. TCRdb keeps only in-frame clones here, not all; method: immunoSEQ multiplex PCR. The sample holds roughly 100,000 clones; 70% to 85% are singletons and the top ten take 6.5% to 8%. The chain carries TRBV11-3 and TRBJ2-3; 9 bases agree with TRBD1. The receptor's source is a man between 60 and 70 years old with renal cell carcinoma. The material sequenced was blood, taken from a patient whose treatment included radiotherapy and nephrectomy. Here the CDR3 DNA reads TGTGCCAGCAGCGCCTCCGGGACAGGGTCAGATACGCAGTATTTT. It translates to CASSASGTGSDTQYF.